These T cell receptor beta chains were read from a single sample in a study of T cell changes during pregnancy in multiple sclerosis. TCRdb's table, derived via immunoSEQ multiplex PCR, lists solely in-frame clones and lacks some. The sample shows about 40,000 clones, approximately 94% of them seen only once. The specimen comprised peripheral blood, sampled in the third trimester of pregnancy. The receptors here all came from a female donor with multiple sclerosis, enrolled in a pregnancy study. The CDR3 runs from the conserved cysteine through the conserved F or W. D genes are given only for firm matches. Size values are once, few and many counts, or a class for expanded clones, and some rows have none.

17 TRBJ2-7 - TRBD2 TRBV19 CASSIGRGGTLTYEQYF TGTGCCAGTAGTATAGGCCGGGGGGGGACCCTCACCTACGAGCAGTACTTC
16 TRBJ2-7 - - TRBV7-9 CASSSGGLIGAYEQYF TGTGCCAGCAGCTCAGGGGGGTTGATTGGGGCCTACGAGCAGTACTTC
14 TRBJ1-1 - - TRBV6-1 CASSDRGLNTEAFF TGTGCCAGCAGTGACAGGGGACTAAACACTGAAGCTTTCTTT
15 TRBJ2-4 - TRBD1 TRBV4-3 CASARDRGNKNIQYF TGCGCCAGCGCACGGGACAGGGGAAACAAAAACATTCAGTACTTC
15 TRBJ1-2 - TRBD1 TRBV19 CASSGGQAYFYGYTF TGTGCCAGTAGTGGGGGACAGGCATACTTCTATGGCTACACCTTC
14 TRBJ1-1 - - TRBV11-2 CASSLGGTNTEAFF TGTGCCAGCAGCTTAGGGGGGACAAACACTGAAGCTTTCTTT
14 TRBJ1-1 - - TRBV6-6 CASNRGGQNTEAFF TGTGCCAGCAATAGGGGGGGGCAGAACACTGAAGCTTTCTTT
15 TRBJ1-6 - TRBD1 TRBV5-1 CASSLEQGHHSPLHF TGCGCCAGCAGCTTGGAACAGGGGCATCATTCACCCCTCCACTTT
15 TRBJ2-1 once TRBD2 TRBV6-4 CASSTSGGEGNEQFF TGTGCCAGCAGTACTAGCGGGGGAGAGGGGAATGAGCAGTTCTTC
15 TRBJ2-2 - TRBD1 TRBV2 CASRAGGHLTGELFF TGTGCCAGCAGGGCAGGGGGACACCTCACCGGGGAGCTGTTTTTT
16 TRBJ2-3 - TRBD2 TRBV28 CASSSPGLAARDTQYF TGTGCCAGCAGTTCCCCGGGACTAGCGGCTCGGGATACGCAGTATTTT
11 TRBJ2-1 - - TRBV29-1 CSVGHGDEQFF TGCAGCGTTGGCCACGGGGATGAGCAGTTCTTC
20 TRBJ1-3 - TRBD1 TRBV27 CASSYTGGQGTLRKGNTIYF TGTGCCAGCAGTTACACCGGGGGACAGGGGACACTAAGAAAAGGAAACACCATATATTTT
16 TRBJ1-2 - - TRBV16 CASSQSMEQINYGYTF TGTGCCAGCAGCCAATCGATGGAACAGATTAACTATGGCTACACCTTC
15 TRBJ1-2 - - TRBV4-3 CASSQGEELFYGYTF TGCGCCAGCAGCCAAGGCGAGGAACTATTCTATGGCTACACCTTC
16 TRBJ2-7 - TRBD2 TRBV4-1 CASSRGGGVGSYEQYF TGCGCCAGCAGCCGCGGTGGGGGGGTAGGGTCCTACGAGCAGTACTTC
11 TRBJ1-1 once - TRBV20-1 CSATEGLDAFF TGCAGTGCTACCGAGGGCCTGGACGCTTTCTTT
14 TRBJ1-2 - TRBD1 TRBV29-1 CSVEVRRGRDGYTF TGCAGCGTTGAAGTTAGAAGGGGGCGTGATGGCTACACCTTC
13 TRBJ1-2 - - TRBV4-1 CASSQDWGGGYTF TGCGCCAGCAGCCAAGATTGGGGAGGTGGCTACACCTTC
11 TRBJ1-5 - - TRBV7-8 CASSLRGAQHF TGTGCCAGCAGCCTCCGAGGAGCCCAGCATTTT
15 TRBJ1-1 medium-sized TRBD1 TRBV4-3 CASSQEEDREAEAFF TGCGCCAGCAGCCAAGAGGAGGACAGGGAGGCTGAAGCTTTCTTT
15 TRBJ2-3 - TRBD2 TRBV27 CASTLAGGRTDTQYF TGTGCCAGCACCTTAGCGGGGGGGCGTACAGATACGCAGTATTTT
14 TRBJ2-3 - - TRBV27 CASSLRGDRGTQYF TGTGCCAGCAGTCTGCGCGGCGACCGGGGTACGCAGTATTTT
16 TRBJ2-5 - TRBD1 TRBV5-1 CASSLAQGNYQETQYF TGCGCCAGCAGCTTGGCACAGGGGAATTACCAAGAGACCCAGTACTTC
13 TRBJ2-1 - TRBD1 TRBV5-6 CASSNGQANEQFF TGTGCCAGCAGCAACGGACAGGCTAATGAGCAGTTCTTC
15 TRBJ1-5 - - TRBV6-4 CASIQPGHNNQPQHF TGTGCCAGCATTCAACCGGGACACAATAATCAGCCCCAGCATTTT
15 TRBJ2-7 - - TRBV28 CASSLLGQGSYEQYF TGTGCCAGCAGTTTATTAGGGCAGGGTTCCTACGAGCAGTACTTC
18 TRBJ2-7 - TRBD1 TRBV6-1 CASSEISPPGQGGIEQYF TGTGCCAGCAGTGAAATATCACCACCTGGACAGGGTGGAATCGAGCAGTACTTC
16 TRBJ2-7 - TRBD2 TRBV7-6 CASSNTASGRAYEQYF TGTGCCAGCAGCAATACCGCTAGCGGGAGGGCCTACGAGCAGTACTTC
17 TRBJ2-1 - TRBD2 TRBV5-1 CASSRGLAGSSYNEQFF TGCGCCAGCAGCCGGGGACTAGCGGGGAGTTCCTACAATGAGCAGTTCTTC
15 TRBJ2-1 - TRBD1 TRBV5-6 CASSETGSSYNEQFF TGTGCCAGCAGCGAGACAGGGAGCTCCTACAATGAGCAGTTCTTC
14 TRBJ2-7 - - TRBV7-2 CASSREGVGGEQYF TGTGCCAGCTCCAGGGAGGGGGTCGGAGGCGAGCAGTACTTC
14 TRBJ1-2 - TRBD1 TRBV9 CASSAGQGLSGYTF TGTGCCAGCAGCGCCGGACAGGGGCTTAGTGGCTACACCTTC
17 TRBJ2-4 - TRBD2 TRBV4-1 CASSPWTSGLTKNIQYF TGCGCCAGCAGCCCCTGGACTAGCGGGTTGACCAAAAACATTCAGTACTTC
16 TRBJ1-1 - - TRBV6-5 CASSYALRFLNTEAFF TGTGCCAGCAGTTACGCATTGAGATTTTTGAACACTGAAGCTTTCTTT
16 TRBJ2-3 - TRBD2 TRBV6-4 CASSDSSGGAVDTQYF TGTGCCAGCAGTGACTCGAGCGGGGGGGCCGTAGATACGCAGTATTTT
16 TRBJ1-5 - - TRBV4-1 CASSQVELDSYQPQHF TGCGCCAGCAGCCAAGTTGAATTAGACAGCTATCAGCCCCAGCATTTT
15 TRBJ1-4 - - TRBV5-1 CASSPGVATNEKLFF TGCGCCAGCAGCCCAGGGGTCGCAACTAATGAAAAACTGTTTTTT
14 TRBJ2-6 once - TRBV29-1 CSTDRTSGANVLTF TGCAGCACTGACAGGACCTCTGGGGCCAACGTCCTGACTTTC
16 TRBJ1-3 once - TRBV5-1 CASSKGMASSGNTIYF TGCGCCAGCAGCAAGGGGATGGCGAGCTCTGGAAACACCATATATTTT
15 TRBJ2-1 - TRBD2 TRBV7-9 CASSFFGRDLWEQFF TGTGCCAGCAGCTTTTTTGGGAGGGACCTTTGGGAGCAGTTCTTC
15 TRBJ1-1 - TRBD1 TRBV19 CASSIARGRSTEAFF TGTGCCAGTAGTATAGCCAGGGGGCGTTCCACTGAAGCTTTCTTT
13 TRBJ1-1 few - TRBV10-3 CAISEQGNTEAFF TGTGCCATCAGTGAACAGGGGAACACTGAAGCTTTCTTT